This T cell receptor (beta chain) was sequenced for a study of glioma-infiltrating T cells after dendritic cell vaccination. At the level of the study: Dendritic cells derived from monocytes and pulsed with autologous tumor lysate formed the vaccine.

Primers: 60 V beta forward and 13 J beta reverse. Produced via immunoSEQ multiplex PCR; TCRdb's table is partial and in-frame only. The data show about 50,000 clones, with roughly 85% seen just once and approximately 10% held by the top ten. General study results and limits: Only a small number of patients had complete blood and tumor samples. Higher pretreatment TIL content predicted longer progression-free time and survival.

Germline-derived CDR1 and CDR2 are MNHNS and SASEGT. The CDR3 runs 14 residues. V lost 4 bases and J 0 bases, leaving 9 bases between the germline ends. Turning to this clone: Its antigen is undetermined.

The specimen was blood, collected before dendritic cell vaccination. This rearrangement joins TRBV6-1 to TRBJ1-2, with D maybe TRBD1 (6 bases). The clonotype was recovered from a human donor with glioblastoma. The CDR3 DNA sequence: TGTGCCAGCAGTGTACAGGGTTCTAACTATGGCTACACCTTC. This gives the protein CASSVQGSNYGYTF.